These T cell receptor beta chains were read from a single sample in a study of OX40 agonist ivuxolimab in advanced cancers. Data came from immunoSEQ multiplex PCR; TCRdb stores just in-frame clones and leaves some out. The repertoire holds 75,000 to 100,000 clones, with around 90% as singletons. The source material was CD4+ or CD8+ T cells sorted from blood, sampled in a trial of the OX40 agonist ivuxolimab. These receptors came from an adult with an advanced solid tumor such as melanoma, head and neck, liver or kidney cancer. Both conserved end residues are part of each CDR3. Each record gives: V gene, clone size, D gene, J gene, CDR3 protein, CDR3 DNA. A D gene is named only where the DNA matches it firmly. The size field is filled for only some rows; it gives once, few, many or a size class.

TRBV15	NA	NA	TRBJ1-5	CATSSSTRDNQPQHF	TGTGCCACCAGCTCTTCGACCAGGGACAATCAGCCCCAGCATTTT
TRBV5-1	NA	TRBD1	TRBJ2-3	CASSKDPGQGGNTQYF	TGCGCCAGCAGCAAAGACCCAGGACAGGGTGGAAATACGCAGTATTTT
TRBV5-1	NA	NA	TRBJ2-7	CASSLGRGEQYF	TGCGCCAGCAGCTTGGGCAGGGGCGAGCAGTACTTC
TRBV7-6	NA	NA	TRBJ1-4	CASSLERGEKLFF	TGTGCCAGCAGCCTCGAACGGGGGGAAAAACTGTTTTTT
TRBV19	NA	TRBD1	TRBJ1-2	CASSIDVRGQHHYGYTF	TGTGCCAGTAGTATAGACGTGAGGGGGCAGCACCACTATGGCTACACCTTC
TRBV5-1	NA	NA	TRBJ2-3	CASNPDGGTQYF	TGCGCCAGCAATCCCGATGGGGGTACGCAGTATTTT
TRBV5-1	NA	NA	TRBJ2-2	CASSLTPQGREDTGELFF	TGCGCCAGCAGCTTGACTCCACAGGGCCGGGAGGACACCGGGGAGCTGTTTTTT
TRBV6-1	NA	NA	TRBJ1-2	CASSFGGGLAFGYTF	TGTGCCAGCAGCTTTGGCGGGGGACTGGCTTTTGGCTACACCTTC
TRBV5-1	NA	NA	TRBJ2-5	CASRRTRQETQYF	TGCGCCAGCAGACGTACAAGACAAGAGACCCAGTACTTC
TRBV28	NA	TRBD1	TRBJ1-1	CASRPGTGLEAFF	TGTGCCAGCAGGCCCGGGACAGGGCTTGAAGCTTTCTTT
TRBV28	NA	TRBD2	TRBJ2-5	CASNQAGEETQYF	TGTGCCAGCAATCAAGCGGGAGAAGAGACCCAGTACTTC
TRBV4-2	NA	TRBD2	TRBJ2-5	CASSPDRTSGSSQYF	TGTGCCAGCAGCCCCGACCGGACTAGCGGGAGCAGCCAGTACTTC
TRBV5-1	once	NA	TRBJ2-3	CASSLDSSTDTQYF	TGCGCCAGCAGCTTGGACAGCAGCACAGATACGCAGTATTTT
TRBV7-2	NA	NA	TRBJ1-1	CASSRQLRDTEAFF	TGTGCCAGCAGCAGACAGCTACGGGACACTGAAGCTTTCTTT
TRBV20-1	NA	NA	TRBJ2-7	CSARRMSEQYF	TGCAGTGCTCGCCGGATGTCCGAGCAGTACTTC
TRBV28	NA	TRBD2	TRBJ2-3	CASSLLAEGERQYF	TGTGCCAGCAGTTTGCTAGCGGAGGGAGAGAGGCAGTATTTT
TRBV6-9	few	NA	TRBJ1-5	CASSDDQPQHF	TGTGCCAGCAGTGACGATCAGCCCCAGCATTTT
TRBV5-1	NA	NA	TRBJ1-4	CASSLDRVGLFF	TGCGCCAGCAGCCTCGATAGAGTGGGACTGTTTTTT